This record covers a single T cell receptor (beta chain). Other DNA sequences from this sample encode an identical CDR3 as well. In the original processing: Reference gene primer amplification gave estimated nucleated cell counts. Produced via immunoSEQ multiplex PCR; TCRdb's table is partial and in-frame only. D and trimming were read from the DNA, whereas the V and J calls and clone size are those reported in that table. Of 270,000 or so clones detected, approximately 86% appear once; the ten largest clones hold less than 4%. This record comes from a study of blood T cell repertoires in COVID-19. On the study more broadly: Collection of acute and convalescent COVID-19 samples took place in the United States, Italy and Spain. Sources were T cells, B-cell-depleted T cells, or PBMCs; the material itself was cDNA or gDNA.

V was cut by 2 bases and J by 2 bases, with 9 bases left in between. The CDR3 totals 14 residues. Germline V CDR1 and CDR2: SGHTA, FQGNSA. Material: peripheral blood. The receptor was derived from a young woman with acute or convalescent COVID-19. The V call is TRBV7-2, the J call TRBJ2-5, with a possible D match to TRBD2 (6 bases). CDR3 in DNA: TGTGCCAGCAGCTTATCTGGGAGGCAAGAGACCCAGTACTTC. Protein: CASSLSGRQETQYF.